This T cell receptor (beta chain) was captured in a study of PD-1 blockade in classical Hodgkin lymphoma. Findings and caveats of the study: Complete responders showed a baseline diversity that resembled the diversity of newly diagnosed patients. Newly diagnosed patients had baseline TCR diversity that was reportedly lower than that of healthy donors.

Exposure to brentuximab vedotin varied, and each patient had relapsed following autologous stem cell transplantation. In the case of this clone: Antigen unknown.

The CDR3 covers 14 residues. Deletions cut 4 bases from V and 2 bases from J, with 9 bases between. Germline values: CDR1 SGHAT, CDR2 FQNNGV. Assay used: immunoSEQ multiplex PCR; TCRdb lists only in-frame clones, some missing. The top ten hold 20% to 25% of the sample, which has fewer than 25,000 clones, less than 80% seen once. The rearrangement joins TRBV11-2 to TRBJ1-3, with D hard to call. The sample was peripheral blood mononuclear cells (PBMCs), taken at baseline. This clonotype was obtained from a human donor with classical Hodgkin lymphoma. DNA for the CDR3: TGTGCCAGCAGCTCTGTAGTGGCTGGAAACACCATATATTTT. Amino acids: CASSSVVAGNTIYF.